The 13 T cell receptor beta chains presented below share a single source sample, sequenced in a study of beta chain features in type 1 diabetes. Since all of the isolated RNA was reverse transcribed, expressed TCRB transcripts were what got sequenced. The data were produced by immunoSEQ multiplex PCR, yet TCRdb's version contains in-frame clones alone and is incomplete. The table has around 300,000 clones, around 7.3% seen once. Sequences were obtained from central memory CD4+ T cells from blood. The receptors derive from a woman between 18 and 29 years old in good health.

As to this clone: A junction boundary mismatches the germline segment, possibly from a read error. This chain uses TRBV10-3 with TRBJ2-3; no definite D call. CDR1 is ENHRY, CDR2 SYGVKD, per germline. The CDR3 consists of 13 residues. The DNA of the CDR3 is TGTGCCAGCAGTGAAGACGCGGTGTATACGCAGTATTTT. Protein product: CASSEDAVYTQYF.

There are a few counts of this clone. The rearrangement joins TRBV28 to TRBJ1-1; 7 positions agree with TRBD1. CDR1 and CDR2 (germline): MDHEN, SYDVKM. This CDR3 has 13 residues. The V and J ends lost 5 bases and 7 bases, in that order; junction bases with no gene match: 7. CDR3 bases: TGTGCCAGCAGTGTTAAACCAGGGGGTGAAGCTTTCTTT. It translates to CASSVKPGGEAFF.

This clone was seen a few times. The rearrangement uses TRBV7-9 and TRBJ1-6; D ambiguous. V lost 3 bases to trimming and J lost 5 bases, with 11 bases between them. The CDR3 totals 15 residues. Germline CDR1 is SEHNR and CDR2 is FQNEAQ (reference sequence). Written as DNA, the CDR3 is TGTGCCAGCAGCTTTCGGGGAGGGAATAATTCACCCCTCCACTTT. This gives the protein CASSFRGGNNSPLHF.

This clone has only a few counts. The chain employs TRBV6-6 and TRBJ2-3; D is unclear. The CDR3 has 9 amino acids. CDR1 is MNHNY and CDR2 is SVGAGI in the germline V gene (reference sequence). The ends were cut back, 10 bases at V and 6 bases at J, with 5 bases in the middle. This chain's CDR3 is CAMRDTQYF. In nucleotides, the CDR3 is TGTGCCATGAGGGATACGCAGTATTTT.

This clone has at least ten counts. J is TRBJ1-6 and V is TRBV4-3; tentative D call: TRBD1 (5 bases). The CDR3 totals 14 residues. Trimming stripped 0 bases from V and 9 bases from J, with 9 bases between. CDR1 is LGHNA, CDR2 YSLEER, per germline. The CDR3 spells CASSQDSRGSPLHF. DNA for the CDR3: TGCGCCAGCAGCCAAGATTCGAGGGGTTCACCCCTCCACTTT.

This clone was found a few times. This rearrangement joins TRBV7-9 to TRBJ2-1; no definite D call. The CDR3 totals 14 residues. V lost 5 bases and J 0 bases, leaving 8 bases between the germline ends. Germline-derived CDR1 and CDR2 are SEHNR and FQNEAQ (reference sequence). The CDR3 region is CASSPGVSYNEQFF. The CDR3 nucleotides are TGTGCCAGCAGCCCCGGAGTCTCCTACAATGAGCAGTTCTTC.

There are a few counts of this clone. V usage is TRBV2 and J usage is TRBJ2-1, with D possibly matching TRBD2 (5 bases). This CDR3 is 15 amino acids long. Germline lookup yields CDR1 SNHLY and CDR2 FYNNEI. V lost 4 bases and J lost 0, with 10 bases in between. CDR3 sequence reads: CASSVQRASYNEQFF. The CDR3 nucleotides are TGTGCCAGCAGTGTCCAGAGGGCCTCCTACAATGAGCAGTTCTTC.

This chain connects TRBV25-1 to TRBJ1-5, with D unclear. CDR3 length: 12 amino acids. The germline V gene encodes CDR1 MGHDK and CDR2 SYGVNS. Trimming took 4 bases from V and 4 from J, leaving 5 bases between them. CDR3 sequence: CASSGPNQPQHF. CDR3 nucleotides: TGTGCCAGCAGTGGACCTAATCAGCCCCAGCATTTT.

The genes are TRBV7-8 and TRBJ1-6, with TRBD1 as a possible D gene (6 bases). The CDR3 has 13 amino acids. The germline V and J ends were trimmed by 5 bases and 7 bases, with 9 bases remaining between them. The germline CDR1 and CDR2 sequences are SGHVS and FQNEAQ. The CDR3 DNA follows: TGTGCCAGCAGCCATGACAGGAATTCACCCCTCCACTTT. Encoded protein: CASSHDRNSPLHF.

The V and J genes are TRBV29-1 and TRBJ2-5; 8 bases are shared with TRBD1. The trim removed 4 bases at V and 3 bases at J, leaving 10 bases unmatched. Germline-derived CDR1 and CDR2 are SQVTM and ANQGSEA. CDR3 length: 15 amino acids. The CDR3 sequence is CSVVPRLDREETQYF. CDR3 sequence (DNA): TGCAGCGTTGTCCCTCGGCTGGACAGGGAAGAGACCCAGTACTTC.

This clone has just one count. The rearrangement uses TRBV19 and TRBJ1-2; D call uncertain. Germline V gene data show CDR1 as LNHDA and CDR2 as SQIVND (reference sequence). Trimming removed 7 bases at V and 6 bases at J, with 15 bases between. The CDR3 runs to 13 residues. CDR3 sequence: CASKGLSKDGYTF. The CDR3 coding sequence is TGTGCCAGTAAAGGGCTTAGTAAGGATGGCTACACCTTC.

This clone was observed a few times. This chain connects TRBV12-5 to TRBJ1-5, with 9 bases that match TRBD1. Trimming removed 11 bases from V and 6 bases from J; junction bases left unmatched: 14. Per the germline V gene, CDR1 is LGHNT and CDR2 is FRNRAP. The CDR3 is 15 residues long. CDR3 DNA: TGTGCTCGCGTAAATCCCGGGACAGGGTCTCAGCCCCAGCATTTT. Residues: CARVNPGTGSQPQHF.

This clone was picked up a small number of times. This chain links TRBV4-2 with TRBJ2-6, with D perhaps TRBD1 (5 bases). Trimming left V 5 bases short and J 0 bases short, with 11 bases between. The CDR3 is made up of 16 amino acids. Germline assignment: CDR1 LGHNA and CDR2 YNFKEQ. The CDR3 DNA is TGTGCCAGCAGCTTGATCAGGGTCTCTGGGGCCAACGTCCTGACTTTC. It is translated as CASSLIRVSGANVLTF.